This T cell receptor (beta chain) was captured in a study of T cells in localized non-small cell lung cancer. Study-level points and caveats: Higher adjacent-lung clonality was associated with shorter survival. A median of about 58 of the top 100 tumor clones appeared in adjacent lung, which was paired and uninvolved.

V lost 4 bases, J lost 5 bases, and 7 bases stayed unmatched. Looked up from germline, CDR1 is SGHTA and CDR2 is FQGTGA. The CDR3 is 15 residues long. Data came from immunoSEQ multiplex PCR; TCRdb stores just in-frame clones and leaves some out. Of tens of thousands of clones detected, 80% to 95% appear once; the ten largest clones hold over 2%. With respect to this clone: The antigen is undetermined.

This TCR came from a female donor older than 55 with stage I lung adenocarcinoma. The rearrangement links TRBV7-3 to TRBJ2-5; 10 bases are a match to TRBD2. This sample comprised peripheral blood, obtained before any cancer treatment. CDR3 residues: CASSYQAGGLETQYF. The CDR3 DNA follows: TGTGCCAGCAGCTATCAAGCGGGGGGGCTTGAGACCCAGTACTTC. The full variable domain, completed using reference TRBV7-3 and TRBJ2-5, is GAGVSQTPSNKVTEKGKYVELRCDPISGHTALYWYRQSLGQGPEFLIYFQGTGAADDSGLPNDRFFAVRPEGSVSTLKIQRTERGDSAVYLCASSYQAGGLETQYFGPGTRLLVL.